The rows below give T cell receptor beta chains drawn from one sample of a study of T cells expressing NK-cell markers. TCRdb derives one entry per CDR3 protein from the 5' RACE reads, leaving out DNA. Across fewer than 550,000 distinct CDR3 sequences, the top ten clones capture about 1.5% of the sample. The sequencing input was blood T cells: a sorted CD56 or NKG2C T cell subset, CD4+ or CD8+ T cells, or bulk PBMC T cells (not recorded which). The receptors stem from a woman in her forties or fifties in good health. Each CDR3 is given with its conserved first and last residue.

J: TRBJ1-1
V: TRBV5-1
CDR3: CASSLEVNTEAFF

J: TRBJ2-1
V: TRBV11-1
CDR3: CASSLERWEQFF

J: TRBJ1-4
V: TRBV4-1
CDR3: CASSQGNGRMNEKLFF

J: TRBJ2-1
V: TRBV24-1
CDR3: CATSGPSLERGEQFF

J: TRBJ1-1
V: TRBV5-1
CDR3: CASSPGMARGTEAFF

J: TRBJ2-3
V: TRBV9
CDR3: CASSVAHLLASTDTQYF

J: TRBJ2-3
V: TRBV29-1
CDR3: CSVVGGGPGADTQYF

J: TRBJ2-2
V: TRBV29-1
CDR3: CSGGLHGAGELFF

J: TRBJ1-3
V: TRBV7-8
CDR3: CASSFSGPGNTIYF

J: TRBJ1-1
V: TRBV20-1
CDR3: CSAPSRVGVTEAFF

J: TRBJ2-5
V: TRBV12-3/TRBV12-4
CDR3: CASRAGVQETQYF

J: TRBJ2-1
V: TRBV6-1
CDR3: CASSPGPNRNEQFF

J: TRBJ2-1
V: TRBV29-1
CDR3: CSVGLANEQFF

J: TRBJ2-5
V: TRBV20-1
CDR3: CSGTSGTAQYF

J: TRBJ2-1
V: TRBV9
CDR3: CASSPIGGRVYNEQFF

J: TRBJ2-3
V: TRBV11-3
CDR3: CASSFFLSGGTDTQYF

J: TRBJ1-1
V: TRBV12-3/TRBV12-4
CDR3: CASSQEQSEAFF

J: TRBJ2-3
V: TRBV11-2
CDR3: CASSVGASGINTDTQYF

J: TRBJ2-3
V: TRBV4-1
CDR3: CASSQDTGSGTDTQYF

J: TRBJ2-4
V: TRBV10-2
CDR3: CASSESISNLAKNIQYF

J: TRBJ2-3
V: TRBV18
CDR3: CASSTLRGPPTFTDTQYF

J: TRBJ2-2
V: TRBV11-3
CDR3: CASMRGGELFF

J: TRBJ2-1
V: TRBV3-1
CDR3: CASSETSGSFGEQFF

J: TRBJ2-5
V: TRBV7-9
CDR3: CASSGAGTAQETQYF

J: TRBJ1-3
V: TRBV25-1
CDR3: CASSWTGGGNTIYF

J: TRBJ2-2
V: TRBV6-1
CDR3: CASKAGESGAGELFF

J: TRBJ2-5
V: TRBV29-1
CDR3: CIGGGLQETQYF

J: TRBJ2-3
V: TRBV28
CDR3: CASTQGLAGSTSTDTQYF

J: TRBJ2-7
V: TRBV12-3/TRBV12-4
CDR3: CASTVIGGPSSYEQYF

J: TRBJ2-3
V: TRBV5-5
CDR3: CASSQGLAGPVADTQYF

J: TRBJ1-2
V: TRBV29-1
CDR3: CSVGSGVGGYTF

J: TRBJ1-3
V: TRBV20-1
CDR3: CSAIPLETASGNTIYF

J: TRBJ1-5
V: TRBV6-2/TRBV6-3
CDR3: CASSYSRGSSNQPQHF

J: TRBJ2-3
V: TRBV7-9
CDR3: CASSLIVLIREKLDTQYF

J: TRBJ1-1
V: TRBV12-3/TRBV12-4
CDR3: CASSPGVGEAFF

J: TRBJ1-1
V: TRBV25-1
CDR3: CASSEWTGIYTEAFF

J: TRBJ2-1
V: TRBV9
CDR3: CASSGNPRIQYGNEQFF

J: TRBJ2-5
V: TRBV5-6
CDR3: CASSLLGGPAETQYF

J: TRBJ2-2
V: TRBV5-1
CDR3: CASSRLLGSGELFF

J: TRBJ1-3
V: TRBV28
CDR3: CASSFLGNRNTIYF

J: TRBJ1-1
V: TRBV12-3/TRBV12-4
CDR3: CASKTGQSAFF

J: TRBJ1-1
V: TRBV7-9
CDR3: CASSNTGWRTEAFF

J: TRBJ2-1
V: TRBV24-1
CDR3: CATSDQPGLASKSGYNEQFF

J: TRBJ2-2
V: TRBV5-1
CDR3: CASSEGLANTGELFF

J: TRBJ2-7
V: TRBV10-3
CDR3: CATLAGPGEQYF

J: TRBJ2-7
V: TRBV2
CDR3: CASSASGNEQYF

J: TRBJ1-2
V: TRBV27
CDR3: CASRPSGGMYGYTF

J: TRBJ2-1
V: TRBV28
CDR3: CASSFSGVAGNEQFF

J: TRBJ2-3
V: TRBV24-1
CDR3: CATSSFRDGTDTQYF

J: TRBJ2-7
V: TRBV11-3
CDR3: CASSPWGRGYYEQYF